The 28 T cell receptor beta chains listed next were all sequenced from one sample in a study of T cell responses to AZD1222 COVID-19 vaccine. Assay: immunoSEQ multiplex PCR; the TCRdb copy retains only in-frame clones and omits some. The sample lists approximately 150,000 clones; approximately 94% were seen once. The source material was peripheral blood, sampled on day 0 of AZD1222 vaccination. Receptors originate from an adult in good health.

The chain recombines TRBV2 with TRBJ2-5, with TRBD2 identical over 12 bases. The germline CDR1 and CDR2 sequences are SNHLY and FYNNEI. The V and J ends lost 6 bases and 4 bases, in that order; junction bases with no gene match: 12. This CDR3 is 17 amino acids long. The CDR3 reads CASRPAPSGRGPETQYF. As DNA, the CDR3 is TGTGCCAGCAGGCCCGCCCCTAGCGGGAGGGGTCCAGAGACCCAGTACTTC.

V is TRBV27 and J is TRBJ1-5, with D unresolved. The CDR3 loop spans 13 amino acids. Looked up from germline, CDR1 is MNHEY and CDR2 is SMNVEV (reference sequence). Between the trimmed V and J ends, which lost 3 bases and 3 bases, there was a span of 6 bases. As DNA, the CDR3 is TGTGCCAGCAGTTTGTCAGTCAATCAGCCCCAGCATTTT. It is translated as CASSLSVNQPQHF.

The V gene is TRBV30, the J gene TRBJ1-1; D remains ambiguous. The CDR3 length is 13 residues. V dropped 1 base and J dropped 1 base, with 7 bases sitting between them. The germline CDR1 and CDR2 sequences are GTSNPN and SVGIG (reference sequence). The CDR3 here is CAWSALRNTEAFF. The CDR3, as DNA: TGTGCCTGGAGTGCACTTAGGAACACTGAAGCTTTCTTT.

Here the CDR3 reads CASSQDSSSYEQYF. The CDR3 DNA follows: TGCGCCAGCAGCCAAGACTCCTCCTCCTACGAGCAGTACTTC. The gene calls are TRBV4-1 and TRBJ2-7; D not resolved. Germline CDR1 and CDR2: MGHRA and YSYEKL. CDR3 size: 14 residues. The V end was cut by 0 bases, the J end by 0 bases, with 6 bases between.

The chain joins TRBV7-2 to TRBJ1-1; 7 positions match TRBD1. The junction had 6 bases not matched to a gene; V was cut back by 0 bases and J by 2 bases. This CDR3 is 16 amino acids long. The germline V gene encodes CDR1 SGHTA and CDR2 FQGNSA. CDR3 sequence: CASSLAPGTVNTEAFF. As DNA, the CDR3 is TGTGCCAGCAGCTTAGCCCCAGGGACAGTAAACACTGAAGCTTTCTTT.

In this sample, this clone turned up a few times. V and J are TRBV19 and TRBJ2-7, with 9 bases lining up with TRBD1. CDR1 and CDR2 from the germline V gene are LNHDA and SQIVND (reference sequence). The CDR3 sequence is 16 residues long. Trimming removed 3 bases from V and 2 bases from J; junction bases left unmatched: 8. The CDR3 DNA reads as TGTGCCAGTAGTATCTTACCGGGACAGGGAACCTACGAGCAGTACTTC. Its protein product is CASSILPGQGTYEQYF. Filled out from reference TRBV19 and TRBJ2-7, the complete variable domain reads DGGITQSPKYLFRKEGQNVTLSCEQNLNHDAMYWYRQDPGQGLRLIYYSQIVNDFQKGDIAEGYSVSREKKESFPLTVTSAQKNPTAFYLCASSILPGQGTYEQYFGPGTRLTVT.

The genes are TRBV4-1 and TRBJ1-2; D call uncertain. With 0 bases removed from V and 4 bases from J, the gap between germline ends came to 3 bases. This CDR3 comprises 12 residues. Germline CDR1 and CDR2: MGHRA and YSYEKL. The CDR3 protein is CASSQDGYGYTF. Written as DNA, the CDR3 is TGCGCCAGCAGCCAAGACGGCTATGGCTACACCTTC.

The chain recombines TRBV27 with TRBJ2-6; 8 bases fit TRBD1. The germline CDR1 and CDR2 sequences are MNHEY and SMNVEV (reference sequence). The CDR3 consists of 15 residues. Unmatched junction bases numbered 7, after V lost 8 bases and J lost 4 bases. Here the CDR3 DNA reads TGTGCCAGCCGACAGGGGTCTGTGGGGGCCAACGTCCTGACTTTC. Protein: CASRQGSVGANVLTF.

The J gene is TRBJ1-1, the V gene TRBV10-3, with D perhaps TRBD1 (5 bases). This CDR3 has 11 residues. Trimming removed 2 bases from V and 8 bases from J, with 6 bases in between. Germline CDR1 reads ENHRY; CDR2 reads SYGVKD. CDR3 DNA: TGTGCCATCAGTGAGAAGGGGGAAGCTTTCTTT. This gives the protein CAISEKGEAFF.

The table lists this clone with a count of one. The rearrangement uses TRBV3-1 (or the pseudogene TRBV3-2) and TRBJ1-1; D remains ambiguous. V was trimmed by 3 bases and J by 8 bases, leaving 13 bases between them. Germline V gene sequence: CDR1 LGHDT, CDR2 YNNKEL (reference sequence). The CDR3 contains 13 residues. Here the CDR3 DNA reads TGTGCCAGCAGCCACCAAACCGGAGTAGAAGCTTTCTTT. It is translated as CASSHQTGVEAFF.

This chain joins TRBV24-1 and TRBJ2-1; TRBD2 aligns across 8 bases. Germline CDR1 and CDR2: KGHDR and SFDVKD. Trimming removed 5 bases from V and 3 bases from J; junction bases left unmatched: 14. The CDR3 has 18 amino acids. The CDR3 DNA sequence: TGTGCCACCAGTGGTGGTAGCGGGACTTTAAGGGGCTACAATGAGCAGTTCTTC. This sequence encodes CATSGGSGTLRGYNEQFF.

The chain couples TRBV7-8 to TRBJ2-7, with D possibly matching TRBD1 (5 bases). This CDR3 is 12 amino acids long. V shed 5 bases and J shed 3 bases, with 8 bases lying between them. Germline values: CDR1 SGHVS, CDR2 FQNEAQ. The CDR3 bases are TGTGCCAGCAGCAGAACAGGCTACGAGCAGTACTTC. Translating gives CASSRTGYEQYF.

The rearrangement uses TRBV29-1 and TRBJ2-3; D may be TRBD2 (6 bases). The CDR3 is 14 residues long. CDR1 SQVTM and CDR2 ANQGSEA come from the germline V gene. Trimming shortened V by 7 bases and J by 0 bases, and 14 bases separated the two germline ends. The CDR3 sequence: CSASGLPSTDTQYF. CDR3 nucleotide sequence: TGCAGCGCCTCGGGACTGCCTAGCACAGATACGCAGTATTTT.

For the CDR3, the DNA is TGCGCCAGCAGCTTAACTAAAGGGGCCGGGGAAAAACTGTTTTTT. Translated, it gives CASSLTKGAGEKLFF. The chain joins TRBV5-1 to TRBJ1-4, with D possibly TRBD1 on 5 matching bases. Germline V CDR1 and CDR2: SGHRS, YFSETQ. CDR3 length: 15 amino acids. V lost 2 bases to trimming and J lost 8 bases, with 16 bases between them.

In its sample, this clone was seen once. The CDR3 loop reads CASSSDGIYGYTF. As DNA, the CDR3 is TGTGCCAGCAGCAGTGACGGGATATATGGCTACACCTTC. The chain carries TRBV11-2 and TRBJ1-2, with D unresolved. The CDR3 has 13 amino acids. V gave up 5 bases and J gave up 5 bases, with 12 bases separating them. Germline V gene lookup returns CDR1 SGHAT and CDR2 FQNNGV. The variable domain in full, completed from reference TRBV11-2 and TRBJ1-2, reads EAGVAQSPRYKIIEKRQSVAFWCNPISGHATLYWYQQILGQGPKLLIQFQNNGVVDDSQLPKDRFSAERLKGVDSTLKIQPAKLEDSAVYLCASSSDGIYGYTFGSGTRLTVV.

The chain combines TRBV3-1 (or the pseudogene TRBV3-2) with TRBJ1-1; perhaps TRBD1 as D (6 bases). The CDR3 is 14 amino acids. CDR1 is LGHDT, CDR2 YNNKEL, per germline (reference sequence). Trimming cost V 7 bases and J 4 bases, with 16 bases left between them. CDR3: CASIPKGESTEAFF. CDR3 coding DNA: TGTGCCAGCATTCCAAAGGGGGAATCCACTGAAGCTTTCTTT.

This clone was counted many times. The gene calls are TRBV29-1 and TRBJ1-1; 8 bases match TRBD1. V lost 6 bases to trimming and J lost 4 bases; unmatched junction nucleotides: 7. The CDR3 length is 13 residues. The germline V gene has CDR1 SQVTM and CDR2 ANQGSEA. The DNA for the CDR3 is TGCAGCGTCTCGGACAGGGAGAGCACTGAAGCTTTCTTT. Its protein is CSVSDRESTEAFF.

CDR3 sequence: CSAGGDPEAFF. CDR3 sequence (DNA): TGCAGTGCTGGGGGGGACCCTGAAGCTTTCTTT. The chain uses TRBV20-1 and TRBJ1-1, with a tentative D call TRBD1 (5 bases). From germline, CDR1 is DFQATT and CDR2 SNEGSKA (reference sequence). CDR3 length: 11 amino acids. The germline V and J ends were trimmed by 5 bases and 6 bases, with 10 bases remaining between them.

V gene TRBV7-8 combines with J gene TRBJ1-2, with 9 bases that match TRBD1. Germline-derived CDR1 and CDR2 are SGHVS and FQNEAQ. This CDR3 contains 14 residues. The V and J ends lost 5 bases and 5 bases, in that order; junction bases with no gene match: 6. The CDR3 DNA follows: TGTGCCAGCAGCCCGGGACAGGGCTTATATGGCTACACCTTC. This sequence encodes CASSPGQGLYGYTF.

The rearrangement uses TRBV28 and TRBJ2-1, with TRBD1 identical over 9 bases. This CDR3 has 15 residues. CDR1 and CDR2 (germline): MDHEN, SYDVKM. V trimming: 4 bases; J trimming: 8 bases; junction bases outside the gene matches: 9. The CDR3 nucleotides read TGTGCCAGCAGTTATGAGGGACAGGGAAGCCATGAGCAGTTCTTC. This encodes CASSYEGQGSHEQFF.

CDR3 amino acids: CASSSTGTGGEKLFF. CDR3 DNA sequence: TGTGCCAGCAGCTCAACCGGGACAGGGGGGGAAAAACTGTTTTTT. The chain combines TRBV11-2 with TRBJ1-4; 11 bases are a match to TRBD1. CDR1 is SGHAT and CDR2 is FQNNGV in the germline V gene. The J segment lost 8 bases and the V segment lost 4 bases, leaving 6 bases of the junction unmatched. The length of the CDR3 is 15 residues.

This chain joins TRBV6-6 and TRBJ2-1; a weak D match, TRBD2 (6 bases). V shed 5 bases and J shed 4 bases, with 21 bases lying between them. Germline loops: CDR1 MNHNY, CDR2 SVGAGI (reference sequence). This CDR3 region has 17 residues. The CDR3 coding sequence is TGTGCCAGCAGTCATGGCCGACTAGGCGGGGAGTACAATGAGCAGTTCTTC. This gives the protein CASSHGRLGGEYNEQFF.

J is TRBJ2-3 and V is TRBV2, with 9 positions matching TRBD2. This CDR3 comprises 12 residues. CDR1 is SNHLY and CDR2 is FYNNEI in the germline V gene. V lost 11 bases and J lost 4; bases outside the gene matches: 4. CDR3 residues: CAGKREADTQYF. CDR3 nucleotides: TGTGCCGGGAAGCGGGAGGCAGATACGCAGTATTTT.

The chain uses TRBV11-3 and TRBJ2-2; maybe TRBD2 (5 bases). The ends were cut back, 6 bases at V and 6 bases at J, with 17 bases in the middle. Germline V gene sequence: CDR1 SGHNT, CDR2 YENEEA. CDR3 size: 15 residues. For the CDR3, the DNA is TGTGCCAGCAGTTCGGACTCATATGGGGCCGGGGAGCTGTTTTTT. Protein product: CASSSDSYGAGELFF.

CDR3 amino acids: CASTGGLSGPTDTQYF. The CDR3 DNA follows: TGTGCCAGCACCGGGGGACTTTCTGGGCCCACAGATACGCAGTATTTT. The chain links TRBV2 to TRBJ2-3; a possible D gene is TRBD2 (6 bases). Germline values: CDR1 SNHLY, CDR2 FYNNEI. This CDR3 is built from 16 residues. Trimming cost V 7 bases and J 2 bases, with 19 bases left between them. Full variable domain (remainder filled in from reference TRBV2 and TRBJ2-3): EPEVTQTPSHQVTQMGQEVILRCVPISNHLYFYWYRQILGQKVEFLVSFYNNEISEKSEIFDDQFSVERPDGSNFTLKIRSTKLEDSAMYFCASTGGLSGPTDTQYFGPGTRLTVL.

The chain employs TRBV11-2 and TRBJ2-2; the D is unclear. Germline V gives CDR1 SGHAT, CDR2 FQNNGV. This CDR3 has 13 amino acids. V gave up 5 bases and J gave up 7 bases, with 11 bases separating them. The CDR3 here is CASSPRTGGELFF. The DNA of the CDR3 is TGTGCCAGCAGCCCCCGGACGGGCGGGGAGCTGTTTTTT.

As concerns this clone: Other DNA sequences from this sample encode an identical CDR3 as well. The CDR3: CASSPGQGPGNTIYF. The CDR3 DNA sequence: TGTGCCAGCAGCCCGGGACAGGGGCCCGGAAACACCATATATTTT. The rearrangement links TRBV11-3 to TRBJ1-3, with TRBD1 matching over 10 bases. Germline loops: CDR1 SGHNT, CDR2 YENEEA. CDR3 length: 15 amino acids. J gave up 4 bases and V 5 bases, and 5 bases lay outside the gene matches.

The rearrangement uses TRBV15 and TRBJ2-2; D is unresolved. Trimming removed 0 bases from V and 0 bases from J, with 11 bases in between. The CDR3 is made up of 17 amino acids. From germline, CDR1 is LNHNV and CDR2 YYDKDF (reference sequence). The DNA of the CDR3 is TGTGCCACCAGCAGAGATCCAAGAGGTGCGAACACCGGGGAGCTGTTTTTT. As protein: CATSRDPRGANTGELFF. Complete variable domain (other parts from reference TRBV15 and TRBJ2-2): DAMVIQNPRYQVTQFGKPVTLSCSQTLNHNVMYWYQQKSSQAPKLLFHYYDKDFNNEADTPDNFQSRRPNTSFCFLDIRSPGLGDTAMYLCATSRDPRGANTGELFFGEGSRLTVL.